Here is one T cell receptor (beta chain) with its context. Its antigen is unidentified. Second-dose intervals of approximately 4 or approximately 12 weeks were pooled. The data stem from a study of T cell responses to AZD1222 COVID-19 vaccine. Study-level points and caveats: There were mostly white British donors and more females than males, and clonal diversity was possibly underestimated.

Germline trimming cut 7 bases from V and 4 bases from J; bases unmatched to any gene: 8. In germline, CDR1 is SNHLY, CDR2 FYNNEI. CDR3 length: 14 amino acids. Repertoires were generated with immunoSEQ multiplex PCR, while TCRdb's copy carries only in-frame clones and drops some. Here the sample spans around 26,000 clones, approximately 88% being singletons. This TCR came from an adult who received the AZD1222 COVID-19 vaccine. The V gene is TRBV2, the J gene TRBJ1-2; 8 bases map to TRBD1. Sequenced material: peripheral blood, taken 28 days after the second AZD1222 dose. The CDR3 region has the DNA TGTGCCAGCAAACAAAACCAGGGGGCCTATGGCTACACCTTC. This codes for CASKQNQGAYGYTF.